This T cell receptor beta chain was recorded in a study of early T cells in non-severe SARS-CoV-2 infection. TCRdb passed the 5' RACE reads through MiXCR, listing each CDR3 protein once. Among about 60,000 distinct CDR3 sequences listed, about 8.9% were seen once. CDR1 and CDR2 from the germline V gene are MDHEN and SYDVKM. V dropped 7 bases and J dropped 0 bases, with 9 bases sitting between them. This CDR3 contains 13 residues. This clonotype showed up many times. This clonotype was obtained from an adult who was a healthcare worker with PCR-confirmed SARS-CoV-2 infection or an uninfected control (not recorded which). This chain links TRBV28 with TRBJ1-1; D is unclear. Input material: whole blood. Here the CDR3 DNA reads TGTGCCAGCAACCCGCGGATGAACACTGAAGCTTTCTTT. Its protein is CASNPRMNTEAFF.